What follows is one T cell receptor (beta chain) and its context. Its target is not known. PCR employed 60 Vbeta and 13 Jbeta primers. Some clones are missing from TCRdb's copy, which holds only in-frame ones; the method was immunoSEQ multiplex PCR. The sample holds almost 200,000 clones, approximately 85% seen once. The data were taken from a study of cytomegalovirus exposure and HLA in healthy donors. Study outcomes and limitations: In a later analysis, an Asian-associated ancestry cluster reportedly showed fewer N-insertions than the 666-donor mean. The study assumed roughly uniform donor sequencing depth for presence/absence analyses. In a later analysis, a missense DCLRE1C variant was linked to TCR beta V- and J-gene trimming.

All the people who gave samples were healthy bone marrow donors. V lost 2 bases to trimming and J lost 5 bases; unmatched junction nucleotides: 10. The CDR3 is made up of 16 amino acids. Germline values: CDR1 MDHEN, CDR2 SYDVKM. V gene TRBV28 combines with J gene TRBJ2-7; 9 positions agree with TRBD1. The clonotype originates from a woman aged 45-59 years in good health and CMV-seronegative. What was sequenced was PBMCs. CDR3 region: CASSLGTGYSGHEQYF. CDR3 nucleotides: TGTGCCAGCAGTTTAGGGACAGGGTACAGTGGCCACGAGCAGTACTTC.